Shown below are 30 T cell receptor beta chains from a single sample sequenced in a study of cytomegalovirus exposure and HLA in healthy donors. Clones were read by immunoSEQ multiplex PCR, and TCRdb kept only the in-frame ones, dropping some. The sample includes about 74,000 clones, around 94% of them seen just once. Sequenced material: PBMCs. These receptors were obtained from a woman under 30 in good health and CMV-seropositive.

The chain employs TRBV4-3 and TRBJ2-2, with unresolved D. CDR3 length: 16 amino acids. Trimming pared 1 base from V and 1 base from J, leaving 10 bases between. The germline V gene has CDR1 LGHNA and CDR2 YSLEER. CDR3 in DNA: TGCGCCAGCAGCCAAGCCCCGGGTCTGAACACCGGGGAGCTGTTTTTT. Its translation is CASSQAPGLNTGELFF.

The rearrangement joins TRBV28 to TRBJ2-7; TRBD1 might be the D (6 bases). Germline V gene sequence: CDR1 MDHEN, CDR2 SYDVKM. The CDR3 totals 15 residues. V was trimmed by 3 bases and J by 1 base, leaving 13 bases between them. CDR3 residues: CASSLRAGVSYEQYF. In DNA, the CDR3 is TGTGCCAGCAGTTTGAGGGCAGGGGTATCCTACGAGCAGTACTTC.

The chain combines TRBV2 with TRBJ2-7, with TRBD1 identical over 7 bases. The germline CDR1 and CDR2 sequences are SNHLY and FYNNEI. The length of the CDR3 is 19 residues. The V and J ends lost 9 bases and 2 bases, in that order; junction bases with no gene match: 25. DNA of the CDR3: TGTGCCAGATGGCCCGACAGGGAGTATCATTGGGGCAAAACCTACGAGCAGTACTTC. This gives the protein CARWPDREYHWGKTYEQYF.

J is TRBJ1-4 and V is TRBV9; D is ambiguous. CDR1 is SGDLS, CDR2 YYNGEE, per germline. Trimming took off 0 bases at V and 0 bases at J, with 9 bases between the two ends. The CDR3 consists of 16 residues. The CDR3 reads CASSVGGIATNEKLFF. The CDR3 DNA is TGTGCCAGCAGCGTAGGAGGGATTGCAACTAATGAAAAACTGTTTTTT.

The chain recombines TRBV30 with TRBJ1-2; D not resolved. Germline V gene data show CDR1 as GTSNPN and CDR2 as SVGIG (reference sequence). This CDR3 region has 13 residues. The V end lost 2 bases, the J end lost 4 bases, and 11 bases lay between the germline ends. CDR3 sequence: CAWSQDGGYGYTF. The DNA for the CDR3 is TGTGCCTGGAGTCAGGACGGAGGCTATGGCTACACCTTC. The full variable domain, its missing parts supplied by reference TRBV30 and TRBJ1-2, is SQTIHQWPATLVQPVGSPLSLECTVEGTSNPNLYWYRQAAGRGLQLLFYSVGIGQISSEVPQNLSASRPQDRQFILSSKKLLLSDSGFYLCAWSQDGGYGYTFGSGTRLTVV.

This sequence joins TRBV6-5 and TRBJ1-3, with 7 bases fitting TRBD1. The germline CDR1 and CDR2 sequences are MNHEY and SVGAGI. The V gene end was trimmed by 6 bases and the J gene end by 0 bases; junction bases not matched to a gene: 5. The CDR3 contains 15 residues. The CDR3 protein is CASRNTGASGNTIYF. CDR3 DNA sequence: TGTGCCAGCAGAAACACAGGGGCCTCTGGAAACACCATATATTTT.

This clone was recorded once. CDR3 loop: CASTLGGVPPADTQYF. DNA of the CDR3: TGTGCCAGTACCCTCGGGGGGGTTCCCCCTGCAGATACGCAGTATTTT. The chain has TRBV7-6 and TRBJ2-3, with 8 bases that match TRBD2. This CDR3 has 16 amino acids. The J segment lost 4 bases and the V segment lost 9 bases, leaving 15 bases of the junction unmatched. CDR1 and CDR2 from the germline V gene are SGHVS and FNYEAQ.

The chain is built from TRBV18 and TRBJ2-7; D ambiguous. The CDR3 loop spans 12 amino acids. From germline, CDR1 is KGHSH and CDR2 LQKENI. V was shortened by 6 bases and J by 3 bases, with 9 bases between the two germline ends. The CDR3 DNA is TGTGCCAGCTCCCCGACTGGCTACGAGCAGTACTTC. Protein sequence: CASSPTGYEQYF. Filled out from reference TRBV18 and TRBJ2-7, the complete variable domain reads NAGVMQNPRHLVRRRGQEARLRCSPMKGHSHVYWYRQLPEEGLKFMVYLQKENIIDESGMPKERFSAEFPKEGPSILRIQQVVRGDSAAYFCASSPTGYEQYFGPGTRLTVT.

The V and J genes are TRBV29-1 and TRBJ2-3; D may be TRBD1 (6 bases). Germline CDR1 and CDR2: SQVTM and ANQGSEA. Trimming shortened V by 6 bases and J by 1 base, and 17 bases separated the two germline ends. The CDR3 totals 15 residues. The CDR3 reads CSVGGAFLGTDTQYF. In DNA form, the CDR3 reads TGCAGCGTAGGGGGAGCGTTCCTGGGCACAGATACGCAGTATTTT.

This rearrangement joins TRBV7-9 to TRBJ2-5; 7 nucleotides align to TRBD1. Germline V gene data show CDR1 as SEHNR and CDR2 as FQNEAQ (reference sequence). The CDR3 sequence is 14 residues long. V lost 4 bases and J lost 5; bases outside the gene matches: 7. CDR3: CASSSSTGTETQYF. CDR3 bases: TGTGCCAGCAGCTCCTCGACAGGGACGGAGACCCAGTACTTC.

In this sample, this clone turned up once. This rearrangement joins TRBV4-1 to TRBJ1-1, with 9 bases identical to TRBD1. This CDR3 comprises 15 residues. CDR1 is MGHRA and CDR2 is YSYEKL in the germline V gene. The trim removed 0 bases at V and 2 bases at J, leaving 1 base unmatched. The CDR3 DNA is TGCGCCAGCAGCCAAGAGACAGGGGGAAACACTGAAGCTTTCTTT. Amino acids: CASSQETGGNTEAFF.

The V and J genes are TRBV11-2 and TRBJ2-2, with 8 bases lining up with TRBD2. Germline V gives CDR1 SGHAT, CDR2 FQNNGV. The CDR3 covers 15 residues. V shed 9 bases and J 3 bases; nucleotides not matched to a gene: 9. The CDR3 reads CASISGGVYTGELFF. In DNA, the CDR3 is TGTGCCAGTATTTCCGGGGGGGTTTACACCGGGGAGCTGTTTTTT.

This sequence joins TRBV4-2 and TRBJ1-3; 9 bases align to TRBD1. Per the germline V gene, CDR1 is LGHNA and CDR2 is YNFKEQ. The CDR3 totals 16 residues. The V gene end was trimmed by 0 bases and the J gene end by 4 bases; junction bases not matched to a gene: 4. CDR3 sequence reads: CASSQDGTGNGNTIYF. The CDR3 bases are TGTGCCAGCAGCCAAGATGGGACAGGGAACGGAAACACCATATATTTT.

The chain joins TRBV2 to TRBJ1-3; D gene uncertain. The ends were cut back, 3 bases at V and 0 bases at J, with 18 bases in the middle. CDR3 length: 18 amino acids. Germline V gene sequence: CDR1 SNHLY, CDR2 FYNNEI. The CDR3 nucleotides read TGTGCCAGCAGTGATTTGGACCTCGCCCGGGGCTCTGGAAACACCATATATTTT. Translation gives CASSDLDLARGSGNTIYF.

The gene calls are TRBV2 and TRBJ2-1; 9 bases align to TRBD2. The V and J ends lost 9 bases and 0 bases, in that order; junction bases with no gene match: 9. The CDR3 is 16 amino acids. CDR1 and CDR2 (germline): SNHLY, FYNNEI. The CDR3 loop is CARGLAPMSSYNEQFF. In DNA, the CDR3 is TGTGCCAGGGGACTAGCACCAATGAGCTCCTACAATGAGCAGTTCTTC.

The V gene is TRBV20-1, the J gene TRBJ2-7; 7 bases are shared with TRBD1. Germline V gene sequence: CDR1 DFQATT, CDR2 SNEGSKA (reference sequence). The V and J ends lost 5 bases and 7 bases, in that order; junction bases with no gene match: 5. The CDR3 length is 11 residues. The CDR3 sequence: CSADRAGEQYF. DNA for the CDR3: TGCAGTGCTGACAGGGCGGGTGAGCAGTACTTC.

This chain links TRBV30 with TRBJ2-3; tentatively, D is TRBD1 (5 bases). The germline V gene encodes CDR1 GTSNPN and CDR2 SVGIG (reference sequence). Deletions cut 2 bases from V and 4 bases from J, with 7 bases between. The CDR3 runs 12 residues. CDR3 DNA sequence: TGTGCCTGGAGTCGCAGGGCAGATACGCAGTATTTT. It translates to CAWSRRADTQYF.

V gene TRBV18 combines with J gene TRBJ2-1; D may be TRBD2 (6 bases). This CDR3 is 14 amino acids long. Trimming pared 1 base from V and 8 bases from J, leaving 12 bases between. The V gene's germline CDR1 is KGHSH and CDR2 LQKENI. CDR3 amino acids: CASSPRSGEDEQFF. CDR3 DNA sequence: TGTGCCAGCTCACCACGTTCGGGGGAGGATGAGCAGTTCTTC.

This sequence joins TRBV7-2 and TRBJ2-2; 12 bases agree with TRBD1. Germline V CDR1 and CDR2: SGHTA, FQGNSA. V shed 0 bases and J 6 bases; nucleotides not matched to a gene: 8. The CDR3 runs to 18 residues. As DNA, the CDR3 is TGTGCCAGCAGCTTAGCAGACTTGGGACAGGGGGCCCCCGGGGAGCTGTTTTTT. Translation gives CASSLADLGQGAPGELFF.

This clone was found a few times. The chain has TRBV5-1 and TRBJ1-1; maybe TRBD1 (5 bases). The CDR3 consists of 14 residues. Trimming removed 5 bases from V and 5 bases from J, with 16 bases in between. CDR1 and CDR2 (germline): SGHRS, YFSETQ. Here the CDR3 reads CASSRDGAGTEAFF. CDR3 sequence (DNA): TGCGCCAGCAGTAGAGATGGGGCGGGAACTGAAGCTTTCTTT.

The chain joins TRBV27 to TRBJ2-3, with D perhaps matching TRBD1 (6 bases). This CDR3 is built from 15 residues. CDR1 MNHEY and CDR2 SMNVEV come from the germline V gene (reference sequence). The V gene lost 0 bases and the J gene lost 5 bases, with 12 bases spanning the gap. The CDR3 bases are TGTGCCAGCAGTTTATCGATCAGGGGCAGAGATACGCAGTATTTT. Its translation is CASSLSIRGRDTQYF.

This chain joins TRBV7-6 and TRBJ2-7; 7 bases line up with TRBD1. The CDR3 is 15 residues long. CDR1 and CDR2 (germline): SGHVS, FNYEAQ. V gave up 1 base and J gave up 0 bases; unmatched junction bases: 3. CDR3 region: CASSLEGALSYEQYF. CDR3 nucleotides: TGTGCCAGCAGCTTAGAGGGGGCCCTCTCCTACGAGCAGTACTTC.

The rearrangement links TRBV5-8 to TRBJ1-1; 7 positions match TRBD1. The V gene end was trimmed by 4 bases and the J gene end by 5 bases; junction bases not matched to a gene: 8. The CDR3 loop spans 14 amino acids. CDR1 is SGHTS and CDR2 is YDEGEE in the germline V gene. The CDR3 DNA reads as TGTGCCAGCAGCCCGGCGACAGGGATAACTGAAGCTTTCTTT. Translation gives CASSPATGITEAFF.

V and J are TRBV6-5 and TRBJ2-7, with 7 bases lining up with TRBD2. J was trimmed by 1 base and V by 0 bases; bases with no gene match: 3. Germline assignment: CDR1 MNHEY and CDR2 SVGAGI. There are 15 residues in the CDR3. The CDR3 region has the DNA TGTGCCAGCAGTTACTCGTCCGGGGGGTCCTACGAGCAGTACTTC. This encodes CASSYSSGGSYEQYF.

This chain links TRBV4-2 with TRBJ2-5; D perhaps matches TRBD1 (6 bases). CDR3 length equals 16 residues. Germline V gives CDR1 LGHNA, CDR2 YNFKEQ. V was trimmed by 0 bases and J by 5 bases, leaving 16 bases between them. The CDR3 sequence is CASSQDPNRVEETQYF. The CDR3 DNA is TGTGCCAGCAGCCAAGATCCGAACAGGGTTGAGGAGACCCAGTACTTC.

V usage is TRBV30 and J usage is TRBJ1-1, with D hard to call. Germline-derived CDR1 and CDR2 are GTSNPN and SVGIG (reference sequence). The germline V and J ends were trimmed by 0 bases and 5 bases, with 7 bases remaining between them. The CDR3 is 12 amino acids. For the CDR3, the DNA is TGTGCCTGGAGTGTTCCGGGGACTGAAGCTTTCTTT. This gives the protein CAWSVPGTEAFF.

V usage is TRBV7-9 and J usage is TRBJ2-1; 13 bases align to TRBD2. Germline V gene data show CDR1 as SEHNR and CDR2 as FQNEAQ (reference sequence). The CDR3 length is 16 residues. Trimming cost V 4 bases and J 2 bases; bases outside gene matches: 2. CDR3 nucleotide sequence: TGTGCCAGCAGCTGGGGACTAGCGGGGACCTACAATGAGCAGTTCTTC. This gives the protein CASSWGLAGTYNEQFF.

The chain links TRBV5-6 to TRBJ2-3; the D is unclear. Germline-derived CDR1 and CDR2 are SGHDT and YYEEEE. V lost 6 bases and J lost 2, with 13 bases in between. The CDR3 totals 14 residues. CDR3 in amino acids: CASTLARITDTQYF. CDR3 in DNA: TGTGCCAGCACCCTTGCGAGGATCACAGATACGCAGTATTTT.

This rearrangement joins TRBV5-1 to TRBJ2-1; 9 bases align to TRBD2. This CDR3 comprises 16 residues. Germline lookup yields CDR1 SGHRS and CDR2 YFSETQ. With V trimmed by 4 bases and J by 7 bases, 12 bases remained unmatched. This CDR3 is CASSISSGTDGNEQFF. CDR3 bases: TGCGCCAGCAGCATATCTAGCGGGACGGATGGGAATGAGCAGTTCTTC.

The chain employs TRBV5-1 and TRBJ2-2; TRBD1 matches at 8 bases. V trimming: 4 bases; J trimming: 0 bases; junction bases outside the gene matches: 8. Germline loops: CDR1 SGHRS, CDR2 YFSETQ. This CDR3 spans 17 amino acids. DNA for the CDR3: TGCGCCAGCAGCAGACTACCGACAGGGGCGAACACCGGGGAGCTGTTTTTT. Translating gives CASSRLPTGANTGELFF. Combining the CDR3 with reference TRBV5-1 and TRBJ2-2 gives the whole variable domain KAGVTQTPRYLIKTRGQQVTLSCSPISGHRSVSWYQQTPGQGLQFLFEYFSETQRNKGNFPGRFSGRQFSNSRSEMNVSTLELGDSALYLCASSRLPTGANTGELFFGEGSRLTVL.